This entry features one T cell receptor beta chain sequence. What it recognizes is unknown. The data derive from a study of cytomegalovirus exposure and HLA in healthy donors. As for the study in general: As released early, the data held roughly 85 million unique TCRs from HLA-typed donors. Points from the study as a whole: Exclusion applied to some V segments, including TRBV6-2 and TRBV6-3, as they were indistinguishable.

With 60 Vbeta and 13 Jbeta primers, the PCR was carried out. In the authors' workflow: A follow-up analysis tallied 60 million to 85 million unique TCR beta chains, 8.5 million to 14 million shared. Only in-frame clones appear in the TCRdb table, and some are missing; sequencing was by immunoSEQ multiplex PCR. V, J and clone size were drawn from that table, and D and trimming were deduced from the DNA. The sample has approximately 120,000 clones. This CDR3 comprises 13 residues. CDR1 is MDHEN, CDR2 SYDVKM, per germline. The ends were cut back, 6 bases at V and 6 bases at J, with 12 bases in the middle.

This clonotype was sampled from a woman aged 55-69 years in good health and CMV-seronegative. The rearrangement links TRBV28 to TRBJ1-5; D is uncertain. Specimen: PBMCs. The CDR3, as DNA: TGTGCCAGCAGCCTTCACCAGTTTCAGCCCCAGCATTTT. Translation: CASSLHQFQPQHF.